Listed here are 20 T cell receptor beta chains from one sample, sequenced in a study of T cell changes during pregnancy in multiple sclerosis. Assay used: immunoSEQ multiplex PCR; TCRdb lists only in-frame clones, some missing. Of around 43,000 clones in the sample, around nine tenths are singletons; the top ten hold approximately 0.81%. Sequences were derived from CD4+ T cells from peripheral blood mononuclear cells, sampled before pregnancy. These receptors were obtained from a female donor with multiple sclerosis, enrolled in a pregnancy study.

This clone appeared a single time. CDR3 sequence: CASSQGAGQGAETQYF. CDR3 coding DNA: TGTGCCAGCAGCCAAGGTGCGGGACAGGGGGCGGAGACCCAGTACTTC. This chain joins TRBV4-2 and TRBJ2-5, with 12 bases matching TRBD1. After removal of 1 base from V and 5 bases from J, the junction contained 5 bases not matched to a gene. This CDR3 is 16 amino acids long. The germline V gene encodes CDR1 LGHNA and CDR2 YNFKEQ.

This sequence joins TRBV1 and TRBJ2-7; TRBD1 reflects the table's D call only, with no check against the DNA. TRBV1 is reported as a pseudogene. This CDR3 has 15 residues. The DNA for the CDR3 is TGCACCAGAACCCCCAACAGGGAAGACCGCCACGAGCAGTACTTC. This codes for CTRTPNREDRHEQYF.

The CDR3 DNA sequence: TGTGCCAGCAGTGAAAGTAGTGCGGGAGGGCCATATGAGCAGTTCTTC. It translates to CASSESSAGGPYEQFF. This chain connects TRBV2 to TRBJ2-1; TRBD2 aligns across 9 bases. The CDR3 loop spans 16 amino acids. V was pared by 2 bases and J by 8 bases, with 10 bases of the junction left unmatched. CDR1 SNHLY and CDR2 FYNNEI come from the germline V gene.

This sequence joins TRBV10-3 and TRBJ2-2; 8 bases fit TRBD1. Trimming removed 3 bases from V and 3 bases from J; junction bases left unmatched: 3. Germline loops: CDR1 ENHRY, CDR2 SYGVKD. The CDR3 spans 15 residues. CDR3 coding DNA: TGTGCCATCAGTGAAAAGGGACAGGACACCGGGGAGCTGTTTTTT. Amino acids: CAISEKGQDTGELFF.

This chain links TRBV5-1 with TRBJ2-6, with 8 bases aligning to TRBD1. The CDR3 is made up of 17 amino acids. Losses at the gene ends were 1 base for V and 4 bases for J; bases not matched to a gene: 7. The germline CDR1 and CDR2 sequences are SGHRS and YFSETQ. CDR3 protein: CASSLLAGGLGANVLTF. The CDR3 nucleotides read TGCGCCAGCAGCTTGTTGGCAGGGGGCTTAGGGGCCAACGTCCTGACTTTC.

The chain has TRBV4-2 and TRBJ1-2; unclear D gene. This CDR3 has 11 residues. The V gene's germline CDR1 is LGHNA and CDR2 YNFKEQ. Trimming stripped 3 bases from V and 4 bases from J, with 3 bases between. The CDR3 DNA reads TGTGCCAGCAGCCATAGCTATGGCTACACCTTC. Its protein is CASSHSYGYTF.

The J gene is TRBJ2-5, the V gene TRBV5-1, with D tentatively TRBD2 (5 bases). V dropped 4 bases and J dropped 5 bases, with 6 bases sitting between them. The germline gives CDR1 SGHRS, CDR2 YFSETQ. This CDR3 contains 11 residues. In DNA, the CDR3 is TGCGCCAGCAGCCCGGGGGAGACCCAGTACTTC. The encoded protein is CASSPGETQYF.

This chain uses TRBV9 with TRBJ1-1; 9 positions agree with TRBD1. Losses at the gene ends were 0 bases for V and 1 base for J; bases not matched to a gene: 10. The CDR3 contains 18 residues. Germline CDR1 reads SGDLS; CDR2 reads YYNGEE. The DNA for the CDR3 is TGTGCCAGCAGCGTAGTAACAGGGGGCTTTCGGCGGAACACTGAAGCTTTCTTT. Its protein is CASSVVTGGFRRNTEAFF.

The V and J genes are TRBV28 and TRBJ2-1, with 11 positions matching TRBD1. CDR1 and CDR2 from the germline V gene are MDHEN and SYDVKM. The CDR3 has 19 residues. J lost 4 bases, V lost 4 bases, and 15 bases had no gene match. In DNA form, the CDR3 reads TGTGCCAGCAGTTCCGGCCCCCCCCTGGACAGGGGGCCATACAATGAGCAGTTCTTC. Protein: CASSSGPPLDRGPYNEQFF. Complete variable domain (other parts from reference TRBV28 and TRBJ2-1): DVKVTQSSRYLVKRTGEKVFLECVQDMDHENMFWYRQDPGLGLRLIYFSYDVKMKEKGDIPEGYSVSREKKERFSLILESASTNQTSMYLCASSSGPPLDRGPYNEQFFGPGTRLTVL.

The chain combines TRBV19 with TRBJ2-7; 7 positions match TRBD2. With V trimmed by 2 bases and J by 2 bases, 3 bases remained unmatched. The CDR3 has 14 residues. The germline gives CDR1 LNHDA, CDR2 SQIVND (reference sequence). The CDR3 here is CASSISAGAYEQYF. Here the CDR3 DNA reads TGTGCCAGTAGTATATCCGCGGGGGCCTACGAGCAGTACTTC.

CDR3 sequence (DNA): TGTGCCAGCAGGTGGCCTAGCATTCATGAGCAGTTCTTC. It translates to CASRWPSIHEQFF. The chain links TRBV11-2 to TRBJ2-1; D may be TRBD2 (5 bases). The CDR3 consists of 13 residues. Trimming left V 6 bases short and J 8 bases short, with 14 bases between. Germline V lookup: CDR1 SGHAT, CDR2 FQNNGV.

The rearrangement joins TRBV27 to TRBJ2-1; 10 bases fit TRBD2. V trimming: 4 bases; J trimming: 8 bases; junction bases outside the gene matches: 23. The germline V gene has CDR1 MNHEY and CDR2 SMNVEV (reference sequence). This CDR3 contains 20 residues. As DNA, the CDR3 is TGTGCCAGCAGTTCCCCCGTCCGGACTAGCGGTGGCCATCGGGTTTATGAGCAGTTCTTC. It codes for CASSSPVRTSGGHRVYEQFF.

The chain employs TRBV5-5 and TRBJ2-5; D gene uncertain. The CDR3 extends over 15 amino acids. Germline CDR1 is SGHKS and CDR2 is YYEKEE (reference sequence). The germline V and J ends were trimmed by 0 bases and 5 bases, with 14 bases remaining between them. The CDR3 nucleotides read TGTGCCAGCAGCTTGGCCCCTCGCTTTGAGGAGACCCAGTACTTC. It encodes CASSLAPRFEETQYF.

V and J are TRBV5-6 and TRBJ1-1, with 8 positions matching TRBD1. The CDR3 runs 17 residues. CDR1 is SGHDT, CDR2 YYEEEE, per germline. V shed 0 bases, J shed 1 base, and the junction held 8 bases outside the gene matches. CDR3: CASSLDRGSTRNTEAFF. CDR3 nucleotides: TGTGCCAGCAGCTTGGACAGGGGGTCGACGAGGAACACTGAAGCTTTCTTT.

This rearrangement joins TRBV4-1 to TRBJ1-5; 9 bases match TRBD1. CDR3 length: 17 amino acids. J lost 4 bases, V lost 2 bases, and 9 bases had no gene match. CDR1 MGHRA and CDR2 YSYEKL come from the germline V gene. The CDR3, as DNA: TGCGCCAGCAGCCAACCAGCCGGGACAGGGAAAAATCAGCCCCAGCATTTT. This translates into CASSQPAGTGKNQPQHF.

The genes are TRBV13 and TRBJ2-5, with 8 bases matching TRBD1. V lost 4 bases to trimming and J lost 2 bases; unmatched junction nucleotides: 9. The germline V gene encodes CDR1 PRHDT and CDR2 FYEKMQ (reference sequence). The CDR3 contains 16 residues. CDR3 bases: TGTGCCAGCAGCTCTACTTGGACAGGGAGGCAAGAGACCCAGTACTTC. Its protein is CASSSTWTGRQETQYF.

The rearrangement links TRBV6-5 to TRBJ2-7, with 8 bases fitting TRBD2. Trimming at V came to 6 bases and at J to 2 bases, leaving 6 bases not matched to a gene. The CDR3 is 14 amino acids. Germline loops: CDR1 MNHEY, CDR2 SVGAGI. The CDR3 sequence is CASRSGSWTYEQYF. DNA for the CDR3: TGTGCCAGCAGAAGCGGGAGTTGGACCTACGAGCAGTACTTC.

This chain uses TRBV5-1 with TRBJ2-1; 10 nucleotides agree with TRBD2. Germline V gives CDR1 SGHRS, CDR2 YFSETQ. The trim removed 1 base at V and 3 bases at J, leaving 16 bases unmatched. The CDR3 covers 20 residues. The DNA for the CDR3 is TGCGCCAGCAGCTTGTTTTTGGCTAGCGGGGGAGGGGGGGTCTACAATGAGCAGTTCTTC. This encodes CASSLFLASGGGGVYNEQFF.

The chain joins TRBV25-1 to TRBJ1-2, with TRBD1 matching over 11 bases. The CDR3 is made up of 17 amino acids. The junction had 10 bases not matched to a gene; V was cut back by 4 bases and J by 3 bases. Looked up from germline, CDR1 is MGHDK and CDR2 is SYGVNS. For the CDR3, the DNA is TGTGCCAGCAGTGGCGGCCGGGGACAGGGGGGCTACTATGGCTACACCTTC. This sequence encodes CASSGGRGQGGYYGYTF.

V and J are TRBV19 and TRBJ2-7; D is perhaps TRBD1 (6 bases). V gave up 6 bases and J gave up 1 base, with 16 bases separating them. The CDR3 consists of 15 residues. CDR1 and CDR2 from the germline V gene are LNHDA and SQIVND (reference sequence). Here the CDR3 DNA reads TGTGCCAGTAGCCCAGGGGTAGGGTATTCCTACGAGCAGTACTTC. Protein product: CASSPGVGYSYEQYF.